The entry below gives a single TCR beta chain sequence along with its context. Germline V gives CDR1 SEHNR, CDR2 FQNEAQ (reference sequence). The CDR3 contains 19 residues. V was pared by 3 bases and J by 0 bases, with 16 bases of the junction left unmatched. Researchers ran the PCR with 60 Vbeta and 13 Jbeta primers. The method was immunoSEQ multiplex PCR; TCRdb's version includes in-frame clones alone and lacks a portion of them. This sample has fewer than 250,000 clones, with around 81% found just once. The data were obtained in a study of cytomegalovirus exposure and HLA in healthy donors. Study background: Early released data comprised 75 million to 100 million unique TCRs from HLA-typed donors.

The sequenced sample was PBMCs. V usage is TRBV7-9 and J usage is TRBJ1-1, with TRBD1 matching over 7 bases. The clonotype originates from a woman between 45 and 60 years old in good health and CMV-seropositive. In nucleotides, the CDR3 is TGTGCCAGCAGCTTTGATCCTCCGGGACAGTGGGGAATGAACACTGAAGCTTTCTTT. Amino acid sequence: CASSFDPPGQWGMNTEAFF.